The 26 T cell receptor beta chains listed next were all sequenced from one sample in a study of metastatic and nonmetastatic thyroid tumors. TCRdb used MiXCR to call clones anew from the PCR reads. The sample contains about 69,000 clones, 13% to 15% of which appear only once. No treatment had been given to any patient before thyroid surgery. Material for sequencing was blood. Source of these receptors: a male donor with papillary thyroid cancer or a benign thyroid nodule (not recorded which). Some clones in this sample may be carry-over from other donors' samples.

This clone appeared a few times. Given a much more abundant clone one base away, this may be a read error. Other DNA sequences of this sample code for an identical CDR3. This chain joins TRBV4-3 and TRBJ2-7, with 10 bases matching TRBD1. With 11 bases clipped from V and 5 bases from J, the junction kept 18 bases outside the gene matches. This CDR3 is built from 16 residues. From germline, CDR1 is LGHNA and CDR2 YSLEER. Here the CDR3 reads CAGSQGPRDRGDEQYF. In DNA, the CDR3 is TGCGCCGGTAGCCAGGGGCCTAGGGACAGGGGAGACGAGCAGTACTTC.

This clone was found many times. In nucleotides, the CDR3 is TGTGCCACCACTAAGTCTGGAAACACCATATATTTT. Translation gives CATTKSGNTIYF. The gene calls are TRBV24-1 and TRBJ1-3; D remains ambiguous. CDR3 length: 12 residues. V was trimmed by 8 bases and J by 1 base, leaving 5 bases between them. Germline loops: CDR1 KGHDR, CDR2 SFDVKD.

This clone was recorded at least ten times. This chain uses TRBV10-2 with TRBJ1-1, with D uncertain. Trimming pared 6 bases from V and 0 bases from J, leaving 8 bases between. CDR1 WSHSY and CDR2 SAAADI come from the germline V gene. The CDR3 runs to 13 residues. The CDR3 nucleotides are TGCGCCAGCAGGGAGCAATTGAACACTGAAGCTTTCTTT. This codes for CASREQLNTEAFF.

This clone was seen only a few times. This clone may be a read error of a much larger clone one base away. The gene calls are TRBV28 and TRBJ2-4, with TRBD1 as a possible D gene (5 bases). The CDR3 runs to 15 residues. Germline CDR1 and CDR2: MDHEN and SYDVKM. CDR3 region: CASSNPGGAKNIRYF. The DNA of the CDR3 is TGTGCCAGCAGTAACCCCGGTGGGGCCAAAAACATTCGGTACTTC.

This clone was counted at least ten times. The V call is TRBV20-1, the J call TRBJ2-7; the D gene is possibly TRBD2 (6 bases). The V gene's germline CDR1 is DFQATT and CDR2 SNEGSKA (reference sequence). This CDR3 has 15 residues. V shed 0 bases and J shed 0 bases, with 12 bases lying between them. CDR3 bases: TGCAGTGCTAGAGATTTGCCGCGGGGCTCCTACGAGCAGTACTTC. Translating it yields CSARDLPRGSYEQYF.

This rearrangement joins TRBV29-1 to TRBJ2-4; tentative D call: TRBD1 (5 bases). The V and J ends lost 2 bases and 2 bases respectively, with 10 bases between them. The CDR3 is made up of 14 amino acids. Germline V CDR1 and CDR2: SQVTM, ANQGSEA. In DNA, the CDR3 is TGCAGCGTTGAATTGACAGACCCCAAAAACATTCAGTACTTC. It codes for CSVELTDPKNIQYF.

The sample holds many counts of this clone. V usage is TRBV7-2 and J usage is TRBJ2-1; TRBD2 matches at 8 bases. The CDR3 loop spans 16 amino acids. Germline CDR1 and CDR2: SGHTA and FQGNSA. The ends lost 5 bases at V and 4 bases at J; junction bases unmatched: 10. CDR3 sequence reads: CASSTRGAGGYNEQFF. CDR3 nucleotides: TGTGCCAGCAGCACGCGAGGGGCGGGAGGATACAATGAGCAGTTCTTC. The full variable domain, in which reference TRBV7-2 and TRBJ2-1 provide the parts outside the CDR3, is GAGVSQSPSNKVTEKGKDVELRCDPISGHTALYWYRQSLGQGLEFLIYFQGNSAPDKSGLPSDRFSAERTGGSVSTLTIQRTQQEDSAVYLCASSTRGAGGYNEQFFGPGTRLTVL.

This clone was seen at least ten times. The CDR3 reads CSARGYYTEAFF. DNA of the CDR3: TGCAGTGCTAGAGGGTACTACACTGAAGCTTTCTTT. The chain joins TRBV20-1 to TRBJ1-1; D is ambiguous. This CDR3 has 12 amino acids. Germline CDR1 and CDR2: DFQATT and SNEGSKA (reference sequence). V shed 1 base and J shed 3 bases, with 6 bases lying between them.

As to this clone: A much larger clone lies one base from this, so it may be a read error. The V call is TRBV28, the J call TRBJ1-6; no clear D. Germline loops: CDR1 MDHEN, CDR2 SYDVKM. The CDR3 runs 11 residues. CDR3 sequence (DNA): TGTGCCAGCAGTTTAGGATCACCCCCCCACTTT. This translates into CASSLGSPPHF.

This clone was seen many times. The chain is built from TRBV7-2 and TRBJ2-7, with 7 bases lining up with TRBD2. Trimming took 5 bases from V and 4 from J; bases not matched to a gene: 8. This CDR3 is built from 14 residues. CDR1 and CDR2 from the germline V gene are SGHTA and FQGNSA. The CDR3 DNA is TGTGCCAGCAGCGCACGGGGGGAGAAATACGAGCAGTACGTC. Protein: CASSARGEKYEQYV.

This clone was seen at least ten times. The rearrangement links TRBV6-1 to TRBJ1-1, with a possible D match to TRBD1 (5 bases). Germline CDR1 is MNHNS and CDR2 is SASEGT. This CDR3 comprises 14 residues. Trimming cost V 5 bases and J 3 bases, with 13 bases left between them. This CDR3 is CASSLGGGYTEAFF. The CDR3, as DNA: TGTGCCAGCAGTTTGGGGGGGGGATACACTGAAGCTTTCTTT.

This clone has at least ten counts. V gene TRBV25-1 combines with J gene TRBJ1-2; possible D gene TRBD1, 6 bases. Germline V gene sequence: CDR1 MGHDK, CDR2 SYGVNS. The CDR3 extends over 15 amino acids. Trimming stripped 4 bases from V and 3 bases from J, with 15 bases between. This chain's CDR3 is CASSGAQDSYYGYTF. CDR3 bases: TGTGCCAGCAGTGGGGCTCAGGACAGTTACTATGGCTACACCTTC.

This clone was counted only a few times. Relative to the germline gene, one junction end is altered; a read error may explain this. The V and J genes are TRBV6-1 and TRBJ1-1; D gene ambiguous. The CDR3 loop spans 13 amino acids. Germline V gene sequence: CDR1 MNHNS, CDR2 SASEGT. The CDR3 reads CTSSEEGYTEAFF. The CDR3 coding sequence is TGTACCAGCAGTGAAGAGGGTTACACTGAAGCTTTCTTT.

This clone was counted many times. The J gene is TRBJ2-7, the V gene TRBV28; 7 bases match TRBD1. V lost 6 bases to trimming and J lost 5 bases; unmatched junction nucleotides: 13. This CDR3 has 15 residues. Germline V gene sequence: CDR1 MDHEN, CDR2 SYDVKM. For the CDR3, the DNA is TGTGCCAGCAGAGAAGGGACAGCCCTCCTCAACGAGCAGTACTTC. Translated, it gives CASREGTALLNEQYF.

With respect to this clone: A much larger clone lies a single base off, so this may be a read error. The chain employs TRBV11-2 and TRBJ2-3, with a weak D call TRBD2 (6 bases). CDR3 size: 15 residues. CDR1 and CDR2 (germline): SGHAT, FQNNGV. This chain's CDR3 is CASSWREESTDTQYF. The CDR3 bases are TGCGCCAGCAGCTGGAGGGAGGAAAGCACAGATACGCAGTATTTT.

This clone has ten or more counts. A much larger clone differs by one base, so this may be a read error. Because it lacks the conserved phenylalanine or tryptophan at the end, this CDR3 is likely a read error. V and J are TRBV4-3 and TRBJ2-2; TRBD2 aligns across 7 bases. CDR3 size: 14 residues. Per germline, CDR1 LGHNA and CDR2 YSLEER. After removal of 4 bases from V and 2 bases from J, the junction contained 1 base not matched to a gene. Here the CDR3 reads CASSPGLNTGELFV. The CDR3, as DNA: TGCGCCAGCAGCCCGGGACTAAACACCGGGGAGCTGTTTGTT.

This clone was counted ten times or more. V is TRBV19 and J is TRBJ1-5, with unresolved D. CDR1 is LNHDA and CDR2 is SQIVND in the germline V gene (reference sequence). V lost 3 bases and J lost 7, with 13 bases in between. CDR3 size: 14 residues. The CDR3 coding sequence is TGTGCCAGTAGTATGCAACGATTGGGGCAGCCCCAGCATTTT. Translated, it gives CASSMQRLGQPQHF. Based on the CDR3 plus reference TRBV19 and TRBJ1-5, the full variable domain is DGGITQSPKYLFRKEGQNVTLSCEQNLNHDAMYWYRQDPGQGLRLIYYSQIVNDFQKGDIAEGYSVSREKKESFPLTVTSAQKNPTAFYLCASSMQRLGQPQHFGDGTRLSIL.

This clone was counted ten times or more. The chain carries TRBV5-6 and TRBJ1-2, with TRBD1 matching 8 bases. The CDR3 extends over 15 amino acids. V trimming: 0 bases; J trimming: 2 bases; junction bases outside the gene matches: 3. Germline CDR1 is SGHDT and CDR2 is YYEEEE. The CDR3 nucleotides read TGTGCCAGCAGCTTGGGGACAGGGCAAAACTATGGCTACACCTTC. It translates to CASSLGTGQNYGYTF.

Concerning this clone: This may be a read error: a much more frequent sequence differs by one nucleotide. The sample contains more than one DNA sequence encoding this CDR3. The chain is built from TRBV29-1 and TRBJ2-1, with 8 bases fitting TRBD2. V was clipped by 7 bases and J by 9 bases; unmatched bases: 11. Germline V CDR1 and CDR2: SQVTM, ANQGSEA. The CDR3 is 13 amino acids. The CDR3 DNA is TGCAGCGCCGAAGGTACTAGCGGTGGTGAGCAGTTCTTC. Translation gives CSAEGTSGGEQFF.

This clone was seen at least ten times. The V and J genes are TRBV28 and TRBJ2-5; D is undetermined. The CDR3 covers 12 residues. Trimming took off 6 bases at V and 4 bases at J, with 9 bases between the two ends. Germline values: CDR1 MDHEN, CDR2 SYDVKM. The CDR3 DNA sequence: TGTGCCAGCAGCAACCCTCTAGAGACCCAGTACTTC. Its protein product is CASSNPLETQYF.

The sample holds many counts of this clone. J is TRBJ2-5 and V is TRBV5-8; TRBD1 is a possible D gene (5 bases). Germline V gene lookup returns CDR1 SGHTS and CDR2 YDEGEE. Trimming left V 8 bases short and J 0 bases short, with 5 bases between. This CDR3 region has 11 residues. CDR3 loop: CARDNQETQYF. The CDR3 DNA reads TGTGCCAGGGACAACCAAGAGACCCAGTACTTC.

About this clone itself: Because the CDR3 is missing its conserved closing phenylalanine or tryptophan, this is likely a read error. The CDR3 reads CASSLQGERETQYL. CDR3 DNA: TGCGCCAGCAGCTTACAGGGGGAACGGGAGACCCAGTACCTC. The rearrangement joins TRBV5-1 to TRBJ2-5, with 8 bases fitting TRBD1. This CDR3 comprises 14 residues. The germline CDR1 and CDR2 sequences are SGHRS and YFSETQ. Unmatched junction bases numbered 5, after V lost 2 bases and J lost 5 bases.

Ten or more counts support this clone. This chain uses TRBV6-5 with TRBJ1-1; maybe TRBD1 (5 bases). V was trimmed by 0 bases and J by 1 base, leaving 15 bases between them. The CDR3 spans 17 residues. Germline V gene sequence: CDR1 MNHEY, CDR2 SVGAGI. This CDR3 is CASSYSNIGTANTEAFF. The CDR3 DNA reads TGTGCCAGCAGTTACTCTAATATCGGGACGGCGAACACTGAAGCTTTCTTT.

The chain recombines TRBV20-1 with TRBJ1-5; the D gene is possibly TRBD1 (6 bases). V gave up 0 bases and J gave up 4 bases, with 13 bases separating them. The length of the CDR3 is 15 residues. Germline-derived CDR1 and CDR2 are DFQATT and SNEGSKA (reference sequence). CDR3: CSARDWGQENQPQHF. DNA for the CDR3: TGCAGTGCTAGAGATTGGGGGCAGGAGAATCAGCCCCAGCATTTT.

Worth noting for this clone: Given a much more abundant clone one base away, this may be a read error. This chain links TRBV7-9 with TRBJ1-5; TRBD1 aligns across 8 bases. Germline trimming cut 2 bases from V and 7 bases from J; bases unmatched to any gene: 7. The CDR3 totals 15 residues. In germline, CDR1 is SEHNR, CDR2 FQNEAQ (reference sequence). The DNA for the CDR3 is TGTGCCAGCAGCTTATGCCAGGGGGCCACCCAGCCCCAGCATTTT. It yields the protein CASSLCQGATQPQHF.

This clone was seen at least ten times. The chain employs TRBV7-2 and TRBJ2-5, with 10 bases that match TRBD2. CDR3 length equals 17 residues. Germline-derived CDR1 and CDR2 are SGHTA and FQGNSA. After removal of 4 bases from V and 7 bases from J, the junction contained 15 bases not matched to a gene. This CDR3 is CASSSQPSGSKGGTQYF. DNA for the CDR3: TGTGCCAGCAGCTCTCAACCTAGCGGGAGTAAAGGGGGGACCCAGTACTTC.